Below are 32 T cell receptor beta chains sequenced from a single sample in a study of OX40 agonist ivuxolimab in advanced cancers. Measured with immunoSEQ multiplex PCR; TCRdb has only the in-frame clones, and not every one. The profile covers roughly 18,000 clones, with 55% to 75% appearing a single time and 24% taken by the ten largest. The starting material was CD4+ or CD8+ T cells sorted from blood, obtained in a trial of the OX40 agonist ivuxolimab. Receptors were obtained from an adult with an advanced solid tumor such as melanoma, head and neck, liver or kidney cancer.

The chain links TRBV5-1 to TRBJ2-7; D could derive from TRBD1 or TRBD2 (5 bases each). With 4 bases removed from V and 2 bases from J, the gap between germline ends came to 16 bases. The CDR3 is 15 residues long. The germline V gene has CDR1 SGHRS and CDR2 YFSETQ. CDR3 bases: TGCGCCAGCAGCCAGCCGGGGACGAACACCTACGAGCAGTACTTC. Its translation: CASSQPGTNTYEQYF.

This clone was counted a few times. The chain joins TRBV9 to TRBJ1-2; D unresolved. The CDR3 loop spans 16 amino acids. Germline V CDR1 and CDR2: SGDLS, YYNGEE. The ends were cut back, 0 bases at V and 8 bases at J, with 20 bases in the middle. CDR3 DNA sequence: TGTGCCAGCAGCGTAGGTAATCGGGCGGCTGCGCGGGGCTACACCTTC. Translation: CASSVGNRAAARGYTF.

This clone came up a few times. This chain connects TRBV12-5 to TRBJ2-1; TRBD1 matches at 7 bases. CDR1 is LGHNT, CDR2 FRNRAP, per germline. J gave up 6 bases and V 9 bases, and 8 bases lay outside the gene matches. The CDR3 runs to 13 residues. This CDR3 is CASVGGPSNEQFF. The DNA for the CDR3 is TGTGCTAGCGTAGGGGGCCCAAGCAATGAGCAGTTCTTC.

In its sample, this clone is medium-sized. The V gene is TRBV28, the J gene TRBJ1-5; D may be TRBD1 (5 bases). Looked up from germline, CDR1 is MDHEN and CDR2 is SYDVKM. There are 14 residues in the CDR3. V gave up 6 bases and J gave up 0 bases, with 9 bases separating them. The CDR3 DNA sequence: TGTGCCAGCAGCGGGGCAAATAGCAATCAGCCCCAGCATTTT. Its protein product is CASSGANSNQPQHF.

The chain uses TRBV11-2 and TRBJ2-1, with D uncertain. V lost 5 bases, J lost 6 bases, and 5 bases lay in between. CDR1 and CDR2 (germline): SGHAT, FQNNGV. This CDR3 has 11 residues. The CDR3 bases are TGTGCCAGCAGCCATTTCAATGAGCAGTTCTTC. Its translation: CASSHFNEQFF.

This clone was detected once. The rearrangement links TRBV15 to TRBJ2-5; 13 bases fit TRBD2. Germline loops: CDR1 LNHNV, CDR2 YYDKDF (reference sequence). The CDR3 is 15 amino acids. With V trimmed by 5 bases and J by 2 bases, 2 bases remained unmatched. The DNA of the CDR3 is TGTGCCACCAGCGGGGGACTAGCGGGGCAAGAGACCCAGTACTTC. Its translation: CATSGGLAGQETQYF.

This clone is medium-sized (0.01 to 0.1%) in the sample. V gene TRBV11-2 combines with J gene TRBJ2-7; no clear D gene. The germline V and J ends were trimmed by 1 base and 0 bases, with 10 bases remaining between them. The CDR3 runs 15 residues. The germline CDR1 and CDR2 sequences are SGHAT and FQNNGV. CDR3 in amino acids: CASSLGPPSSYEQYF. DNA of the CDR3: TGTGCCAGCAGCTTAGGCCCGCCAAGCTCCTACGAGCAGTACTTC.

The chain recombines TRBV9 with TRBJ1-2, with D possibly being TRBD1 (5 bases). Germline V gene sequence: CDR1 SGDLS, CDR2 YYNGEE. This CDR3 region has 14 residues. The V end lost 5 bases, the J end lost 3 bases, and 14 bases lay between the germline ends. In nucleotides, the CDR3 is TGTGCCAGCAGTTCCGGGACTTACGACTATGGCTACACCTTC. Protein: CASSSGTYDYGYTF.

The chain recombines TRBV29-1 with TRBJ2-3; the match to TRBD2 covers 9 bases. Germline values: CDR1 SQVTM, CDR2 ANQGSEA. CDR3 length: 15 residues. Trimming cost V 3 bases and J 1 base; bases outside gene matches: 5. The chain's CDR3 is CSVEKRGDGTDTQYF. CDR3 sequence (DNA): TGCAGCGTTGAGAAGCGGGGGGACGGCACAGATACGCAGTATTTT.

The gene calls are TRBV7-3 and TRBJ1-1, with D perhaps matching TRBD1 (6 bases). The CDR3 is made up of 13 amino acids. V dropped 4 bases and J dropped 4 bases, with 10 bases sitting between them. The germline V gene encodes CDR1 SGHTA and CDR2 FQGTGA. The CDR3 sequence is CASSSIQGTEAFF. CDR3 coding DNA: TGTGCCAGCAGCTCGATACAGGGCACTGAAGCTTTCTTT. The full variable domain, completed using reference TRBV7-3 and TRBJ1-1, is GAGVSQTPSNKVTEKGKYVELRCDPISGHTALYWYRQSLGQGPEFLIYFQGTGAADDSGLPNDRFFAVRPEGSVSTLKIQRTERGDSAVYLCASSSIQGTEAFFGQGTRLTVV.

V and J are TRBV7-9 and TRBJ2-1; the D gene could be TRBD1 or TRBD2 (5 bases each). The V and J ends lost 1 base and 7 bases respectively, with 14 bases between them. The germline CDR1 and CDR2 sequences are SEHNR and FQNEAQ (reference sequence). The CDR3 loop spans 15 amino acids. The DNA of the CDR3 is TGTGCCAGCAGCTTAGATTCGGGACGGCGGAATGAGCAGTTCTTC. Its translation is CASSLDSGRRNEQFF. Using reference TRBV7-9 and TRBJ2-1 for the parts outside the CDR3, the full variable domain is DTGVSQNPRHKITKRGQNVTFRCDPISEHNRLYWYRQTLGQGPEFLTYFQNEAQLEKSRLLSDRFSAERPKGSFSTLEIQRTEQGDSAMYLCASSLDSGRRNEQFFGPGTRLTVL.

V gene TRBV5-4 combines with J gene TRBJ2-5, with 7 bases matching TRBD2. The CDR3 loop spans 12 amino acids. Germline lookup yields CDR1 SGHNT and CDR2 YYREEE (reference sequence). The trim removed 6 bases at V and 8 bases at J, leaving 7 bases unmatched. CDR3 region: CASTWGGFTQYF. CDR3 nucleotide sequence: TGTGCCAGCACATGGGGGGGGTTCACCCAGTACTTC.

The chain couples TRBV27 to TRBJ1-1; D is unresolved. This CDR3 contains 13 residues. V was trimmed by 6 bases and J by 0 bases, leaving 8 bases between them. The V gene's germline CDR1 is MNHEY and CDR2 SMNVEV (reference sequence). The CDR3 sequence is CASSDVMNTEAFF. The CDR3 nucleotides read TGTGCCAGCAGCGACGTGATGAACACTGAAGCTTTCTTT.

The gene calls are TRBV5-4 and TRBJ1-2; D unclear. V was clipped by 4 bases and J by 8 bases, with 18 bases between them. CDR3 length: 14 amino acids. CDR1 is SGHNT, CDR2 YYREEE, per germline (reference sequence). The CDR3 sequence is CASSLTRTPLGYTF. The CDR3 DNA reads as TGTGCCAGCAGCCTTACAAGAACCCCGTTAGGCTACACCTTC.

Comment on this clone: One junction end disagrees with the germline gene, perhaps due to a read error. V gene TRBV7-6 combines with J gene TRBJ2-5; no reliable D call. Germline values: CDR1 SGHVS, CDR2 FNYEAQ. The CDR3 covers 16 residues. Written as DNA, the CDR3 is TGTGCCAGCAGCCAATTCTCGCCCCGGGCCCAAGGGACCCAGTACTTC. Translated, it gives CASSQFSPRAQGTQYF.

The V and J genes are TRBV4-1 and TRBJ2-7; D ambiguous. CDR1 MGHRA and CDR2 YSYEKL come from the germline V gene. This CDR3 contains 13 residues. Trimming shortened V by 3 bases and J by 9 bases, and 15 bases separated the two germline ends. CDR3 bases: TGCGCCAGCAGCCAGAGCTCTAGTGCATGGCAGTACTTC. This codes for CASSQSSSAWQYF.

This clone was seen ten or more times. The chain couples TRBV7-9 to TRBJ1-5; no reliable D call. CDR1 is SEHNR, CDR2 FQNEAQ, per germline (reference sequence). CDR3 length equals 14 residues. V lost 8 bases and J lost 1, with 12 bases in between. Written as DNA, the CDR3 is TGTGCCAGCGGCCCGGCGGTAAGCAATCAGCCCCAGCATTTT. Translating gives CASGPAVSNQPQHF.

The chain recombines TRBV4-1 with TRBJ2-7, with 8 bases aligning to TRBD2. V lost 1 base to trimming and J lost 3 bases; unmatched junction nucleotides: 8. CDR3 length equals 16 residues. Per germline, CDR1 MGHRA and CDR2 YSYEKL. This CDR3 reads CASSQGVAGGNYEQYF. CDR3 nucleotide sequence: TGCGCCAGCAGCCAAGGAGTGGCGGGGGGTAACTACGAGCAGTACTTC.

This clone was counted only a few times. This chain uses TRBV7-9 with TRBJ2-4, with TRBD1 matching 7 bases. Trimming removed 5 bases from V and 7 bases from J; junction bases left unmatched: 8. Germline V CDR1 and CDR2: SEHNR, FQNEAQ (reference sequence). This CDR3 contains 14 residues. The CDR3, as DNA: TGTGCCAGCAGCATGACGACAGGGATTAACATTCAGTACTTC. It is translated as CASSMTTGINIQYF.

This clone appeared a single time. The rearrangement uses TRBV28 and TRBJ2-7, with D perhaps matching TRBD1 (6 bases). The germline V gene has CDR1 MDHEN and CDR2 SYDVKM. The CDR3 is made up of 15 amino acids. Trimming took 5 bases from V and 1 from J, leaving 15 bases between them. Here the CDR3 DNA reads TGTGCCAGCAGTCCCGGGACACCTTGGTCCTACGAGCAGTACTTC. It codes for CASSPGTPWSYEQYF. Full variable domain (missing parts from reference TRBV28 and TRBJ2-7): DVKVTQSSRYLVKRTGEKVFLECVQDMDHENMFWYRQDPGLGLRLIYFSYDVKMKEKGDIPEGYSVSREKKERFSLILESASTNQTSMYLCASSPGTPWSYEQYFGPGTRLTVT.

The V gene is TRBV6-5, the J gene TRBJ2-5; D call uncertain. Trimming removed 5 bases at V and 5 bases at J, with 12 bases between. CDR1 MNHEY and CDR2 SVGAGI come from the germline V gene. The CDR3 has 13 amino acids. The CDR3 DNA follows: TGTGCCAGCAGTCCCCCCCCTTCGGAGACCCAGTACTTC. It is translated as CASSPPPSETQYF.

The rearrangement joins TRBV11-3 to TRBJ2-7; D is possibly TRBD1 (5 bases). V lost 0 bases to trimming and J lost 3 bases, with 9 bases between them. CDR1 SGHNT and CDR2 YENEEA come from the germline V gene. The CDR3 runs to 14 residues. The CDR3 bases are TGTGCCAGCAGCTTAGAAGCAGGGAACTACGAGCAGTACTTC. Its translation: CASSLEAGNYEQYF.

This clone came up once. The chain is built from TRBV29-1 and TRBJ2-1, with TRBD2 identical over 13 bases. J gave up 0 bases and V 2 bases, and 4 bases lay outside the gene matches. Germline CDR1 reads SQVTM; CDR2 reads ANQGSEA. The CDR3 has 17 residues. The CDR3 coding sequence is TGCAGCGTTGAAACACTAGCGGGGGGGAGCTCCTACAATGAGCAGTTCTTC. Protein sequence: CSVETLAGGSSYNEQFF.

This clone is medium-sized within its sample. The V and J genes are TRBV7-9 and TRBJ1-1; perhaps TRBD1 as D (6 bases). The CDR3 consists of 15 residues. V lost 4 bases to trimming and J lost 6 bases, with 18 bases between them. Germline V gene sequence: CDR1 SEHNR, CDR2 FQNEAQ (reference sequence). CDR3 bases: TGTGCCAGCAGCTCCGCCCCTACAGGGATCGCTGAAGCTTTCTTT. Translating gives CASSSAPTGIAEAFF.

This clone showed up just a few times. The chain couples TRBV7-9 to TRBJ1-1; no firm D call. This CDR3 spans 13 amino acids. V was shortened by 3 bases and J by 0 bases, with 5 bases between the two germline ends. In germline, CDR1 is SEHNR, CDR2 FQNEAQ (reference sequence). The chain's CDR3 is CASSFDMNTEAFF. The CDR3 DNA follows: TGTGCCAGCAGCTTCGACATGAACACTGAAGCTTTCTTT.

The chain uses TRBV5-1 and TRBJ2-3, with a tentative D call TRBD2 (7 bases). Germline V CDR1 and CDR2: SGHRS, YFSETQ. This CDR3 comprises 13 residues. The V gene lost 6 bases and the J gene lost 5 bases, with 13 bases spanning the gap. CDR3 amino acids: CASKTGGGDTQYF. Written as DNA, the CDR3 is TGCGCCAGCAAAACGGGGGGCGGAGATACGCAGTATTTT.

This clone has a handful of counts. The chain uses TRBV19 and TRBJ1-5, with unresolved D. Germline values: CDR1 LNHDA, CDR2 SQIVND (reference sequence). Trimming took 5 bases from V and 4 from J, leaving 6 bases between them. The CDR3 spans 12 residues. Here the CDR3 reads CASSGMNQPQHF. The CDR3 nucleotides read TGTGCCAGTAGTGGCATGAATCAGCCCCAGCATTTT.

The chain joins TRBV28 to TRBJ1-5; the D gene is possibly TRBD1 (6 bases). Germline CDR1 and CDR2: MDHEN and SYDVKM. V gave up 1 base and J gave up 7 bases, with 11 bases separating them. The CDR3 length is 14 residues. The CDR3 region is CASSLLQGPQPQHF. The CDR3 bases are TGTGCCAGCAGTTTATTACAGGGACCACAGCCCCAGCATTTT.

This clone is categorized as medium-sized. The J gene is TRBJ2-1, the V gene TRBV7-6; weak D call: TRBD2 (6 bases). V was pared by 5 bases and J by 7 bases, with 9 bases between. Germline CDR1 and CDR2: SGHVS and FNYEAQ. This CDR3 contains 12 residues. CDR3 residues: CASSDGGNEQFF. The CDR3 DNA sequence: TGTGCCAGCAGCGATGGGGGGAATGAGCAGTTCTTC. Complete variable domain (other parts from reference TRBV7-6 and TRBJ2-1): GAGVSQSPRYKVTKRGQDVALRCDPISGHVSLYWYRQALGQGPEFLTYFNYEAQQDKSGLPNDRFSAERPEGSISTLTIQRTEQRDSAMYRCASSDGGNEQFFGPGTRLTVL.

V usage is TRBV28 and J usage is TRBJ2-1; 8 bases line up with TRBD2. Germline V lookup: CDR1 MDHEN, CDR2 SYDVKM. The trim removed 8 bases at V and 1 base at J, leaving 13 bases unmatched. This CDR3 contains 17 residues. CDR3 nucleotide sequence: TGTGCCAGCTCCCCGAGAGAGCGGGGGTTATCCTACAATGAGCAGTTCTTC. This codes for CASSPRERGLSYNEQFF.

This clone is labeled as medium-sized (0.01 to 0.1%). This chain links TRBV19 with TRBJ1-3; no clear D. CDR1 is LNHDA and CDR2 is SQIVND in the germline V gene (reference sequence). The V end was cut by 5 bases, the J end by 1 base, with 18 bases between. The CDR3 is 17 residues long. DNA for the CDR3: TGTGCCAGTAGTCCGACCAAAAACTTTGGTTCTGGAAACACCATATATTTT. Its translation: CASSPTKNFGSGNTIYF.

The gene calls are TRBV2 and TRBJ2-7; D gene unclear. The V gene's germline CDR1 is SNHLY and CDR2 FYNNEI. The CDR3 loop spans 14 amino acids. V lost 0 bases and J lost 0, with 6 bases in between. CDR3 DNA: TGTGCCAGCAGTGAAGCGGCAAGCTCCTACGAGCAGTACTTC. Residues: CASSEAASSYEQYF.